The source of this T cell receptor (beta chain) is a study of cytomegalovirus exposure and HLA in healthy donors. Primers included in the PCR were 60 Vbeta and 13 Jbeta primers. Clones were read by immunoSEQ multiplex PCR, and TCRdb kept only the in-frame ones, dropping some. The sample has roughly 180,000 clones, around 84% seen once. About this clone: Antigen specificity is unknown.

V shed 3 bases and J shed 14 bases, with 6 bases lying between them. This CDR3 comprises 10 residues. CDR1 and CDR2 from the germline V gene are SGDLS and YYNGEE. Overall study results and limits: Being indistinguishable, some V segments were excluded, TRBV6-2 and TRBV6-3 among them.

The sequenced sample consisted of PBMCs. The chain uses TRBV9 and TRBJ1-6; D gene uncertain. The source of this sequence is a boy aged 2 to 9 in good health and CMV-seronegative. This CDR3 is CASSGKSLHF. CDR3 DNA sequence: TGTGCCAGCAGCGGTAAATCCCTCCACTTT.